A selection of T cell receptor beta chains follows, all from one sample in a study of T cells in Graves' hyperthyroidism and ophthalmopathy. TCRdb re-called the multiplex PCR reads with MiXCR, one entry per CDR3 protein. The data hold 530,000 or so distinct CDR3 sequences, with roughly 17% observed a single time. What was sequenced was blood. These TCRs come from a woman aged 18-29 years with Graves' ophthalmopathy. CDR3s include the opening cysteine and the closing phenylalanine or tryptophan.

J,V,CDR3
TRBJ1-2,TRBV7-2,CASSRLGPQGYTF
TRBJ2-6,TRBV9,CASSVQAGTGLSGANVLTF
TRBJ2-1,TRBV18,CASSPETGLPYNEQFF
TRBJ2-7,TRBV19,CASSMAGSSNEQYF
TRBJ2-3,TRBV6-1,CASSETHDLTGTVADTQYF
TRBJ2-7,TRBV4-3,CASSQDFSREGYEQYF
TRBJ1-2,TRBV6-2/TRBV6-3,CASSSPLTANYGYTF
TRBJ1-1,TRBV7-4,CASSLAPGRVTEAFF
TRBJ1-2,TRBV6-1,CASRTEVYGYTF
TRBJ2-1,TRBV9,CASSVGGQATYNEQFF
TRBJ1-2,TRBV19,CASSTRQGTPNGYTF
TRBJ2-5,TRBV12-3/TRBV12-4,CASSLLWTETYQETQYF
TRBJ2-7,TRBV20-1,CSARVRRGFSYEQYF
TRBJ1-1,TRBV11-1,CASSLAFGGRTNTEAFF
TRBJ1-1,TRBV6-5,CASSYSMMRGDTEAFF
TRBJ2-1,TRBV28,CASSAGGQNEQFF
TRBJ2-1,TRBV28,CASRGTGSYNEQFF